This T cell receptor beta chain was recovered during a study of blood T cell repertoires in COVID-19 (TCRdb year 2020). With regard to the full study: The collaborator samples originated in the United States, Italy and Spain and spanned the acute and convalescent phases of COVID-19. The samples were drawn from two sources: the first 160 participants of the ongoing ImmuneRACE study, and 1,000 to 1,500 subjects contributed by 6 global collaborators. Nearly every sample came with metadata listing a de-identified subject ID, COVID-19 status, age in years and sex. Subjects who had been exposed to COVID-19, were actively infected with it, or had recovered from it provided the deeply sampled blood TCRbeta repertoires that made up the dataset. A freely available public database, intended as a resource for researchers studying the immune response to SARS-CoV-2, is where the repertoires were released. The prospective study material was composed of cDNA or gDNA derived from T cells, B-cell-depleted T cells, or PBMCs. HLA class I and class II types, where available, came from metadata supplied by the sample provider rather than from assay-based typing.

TCRbeta CDR3 regions were amplified from genomic DNA by means of the immunoSEQ Assay, a bias-controlled multiplex PCR. The paper's processing steps were these. The number of nucleated cells in each sample was estimated by amplification of reference gene primers within the assay. To quantify the absolute abundance of each unique TCRbeta CDR3 rearrangement, sequence reads were collapsed and filtered. For each sample, productive Simpson clonality was calculated as the square root of Simpson's diversity index across productive rearrangements. TCRdb retrieved this table from immuneACCESS and kept in-frame rearrangements only. Not all clones are present; in checked studies, unresolved V genes account for under half, and no reason is known for the remainder. The DNA was the basis for D and trimming; V, J and clone size are from that table. The table for this sample lists 210,000 or so clones; about 83% of them were counted only once. The top ten hold roughly 4.8% of the sample.

On the study overall, not on this receptor specifically: The amount of clinical and demographic metadata varied by source and participant and was provided uncurated.

Comments on this clone: Its antigen has not been determined. Per-nucleotide qualities are absent, and no much larger clonotype sits a single base away.

Participants in the prospective study were aged 18 to 89 years, lived in under 30 United States geographic areas, and enrolled through a virtual design. To assign participants to cohorts, the prospective study relied on clinical history that participants themselves reported in a screening survey and a study questionnaire. Exposed participants were defined as having been in contact with someone with a PCR-confirmed or clinician-diagnosed COVID-19 case within 2 weeks of study entry. In the prospective study, mobile phlebotomists collected whole blood, serum and a nasopharyngeal or oropharyngeal swab from each participant. Participants in the prospective study had the option to provide additional blood draws and questionnaires over a roughly 2-month period. Blood samples from the prospective study were shipped frozen or at room temperature prior to DNA extraction. Looking up the germline V gene (reference sequence) yields CDR1 LGHDT and CDR2 YNNKEL. The CDR3 has 15 amino acids, counting the end cysteine and phenylalanine. Here the CDR3 DNA is all that survives: 45 bases in frame from base 1. V is reduced by 1 base and J by 6 bases, leaving a spacing of 15 bases between them.

The specimen was PBMCs or T cells enriched from blood (not recorded which). The source is a woman aged 45-65 years who had been exposed to COVID-19. The sequence is built from TRBV3-1 (or the pseudogene TRBV3-2) and TRBJ1-1; TRBD1 is possibly the D segment (5 matching bases). The nucleotide sequence is TGTGCCAGCAGCCAAGTTCAAACAGGAGTCGCTGAAGCTTTCTTT. This sequence encodes CASSQVQTGVAEAFF.